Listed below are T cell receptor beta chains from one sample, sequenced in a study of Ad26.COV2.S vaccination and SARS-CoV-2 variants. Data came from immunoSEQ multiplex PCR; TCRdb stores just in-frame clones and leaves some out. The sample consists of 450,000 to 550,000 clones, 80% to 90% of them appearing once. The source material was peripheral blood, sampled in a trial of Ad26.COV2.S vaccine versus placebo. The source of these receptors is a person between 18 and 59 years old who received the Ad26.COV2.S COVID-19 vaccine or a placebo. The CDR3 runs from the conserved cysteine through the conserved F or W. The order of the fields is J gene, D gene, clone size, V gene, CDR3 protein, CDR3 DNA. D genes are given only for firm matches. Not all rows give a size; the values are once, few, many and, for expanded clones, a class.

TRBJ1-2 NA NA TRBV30 CAWNREWGYTF TGTGCCTGGAACAGGGAGTGGGGCTACACCTTC
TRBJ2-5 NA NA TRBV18 CASSPVEETQYF TGTGCCAGCTCACCAGTCGAGGAGACCCAGTACTTC
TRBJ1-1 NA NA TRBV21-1 CASSKETGTPNTEAFF TGTGCCAGCAGCAAAGAAACAGGGACACCGAACACTGAAGCTTTCTTT
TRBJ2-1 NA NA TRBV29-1 CSVETPPRRRPDDGEQFF TGCAGCGTTGAAACTCCGCCACGGAGACGGCCCGACGACGGTGAGCAGTTCTTC
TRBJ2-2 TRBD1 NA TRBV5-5 CASSGQVGTGELFF TGTGCCAGCAGCGGACAGGTCGGGACCGGGGAGCTGTTTTTT
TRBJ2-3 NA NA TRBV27 CASSLSQNTDTQYF TGTGCCAGCAGTTTATCCCAGAACACAGATACGCAGTATTTT
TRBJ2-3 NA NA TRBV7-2 CASSLSGPGQYF TGTGCCAGCAGCTTATCAGGGCCAGGGCAGTATTTT
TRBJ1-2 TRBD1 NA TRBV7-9 CASSLSQGVVAYGYTF TGTGCCAGCAGCTTAAGCCAGGGGGTAGTAGCCTATGGCTACACCTTC
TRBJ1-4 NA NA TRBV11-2 CASSLAGTEKLFF TGTGCCAGCAGCTTAGCAGGGACGGAAAAACTGTTTTTT
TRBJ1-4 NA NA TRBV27 CASSIRALGNEKLFF TGTGCCAGCAGTATCAGGGCGTTGGGGAATGAAAAACTGTTTTTT
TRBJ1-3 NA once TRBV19 CASSHSRMVRKAGAGNTIYF TGTGCCAGTAGCCATTCCAGAATGGTGCGGAAGGCAGGGGCTGGAAACACCATATATTTT
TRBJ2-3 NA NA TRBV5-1 CASSSFDSSTDTQYF TGCGCCAGCAGCTCCTTTGACTCTAGCACAGATACGCAGTATTTT
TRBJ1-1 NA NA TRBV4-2 CASSQAVDTEAFF TGTGCCAGCAGCCAAGCGGTGGACACTGAAGCTTTCTTT
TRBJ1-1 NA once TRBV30 CAWSRGNEAFF TGTGCCTGGAGTCGGGGGAATGAAGCTTTCTTT
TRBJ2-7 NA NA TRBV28 CASSLGGGHYYEQYF TGTGCCAGCAGTTTAGGGGGGGGACATTACTACGAGCAGTACTTC
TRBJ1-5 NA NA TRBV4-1 CASSQTPHSNQPQHF TGCGCCAGCAGCCAGACACCTCATAGCAATCAGCCCCAGCATTTT
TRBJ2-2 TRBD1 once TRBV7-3 CASGQGTGELFF TGTGCCTCCGGACAGGGGACCGGGGAGCTGTTTTTT
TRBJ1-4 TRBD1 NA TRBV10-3 CAISSGGQGGWEKLFF TGTGCCATCAGTTCAGGCGGACAGGGGGGATGGGAAAAACTGTTTTTT
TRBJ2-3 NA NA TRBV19 CASRGGGDTQYF TGTGCCAGTAGGGGTGGCGGGGATACGCAGTATTTT
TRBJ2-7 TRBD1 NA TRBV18 CASSPPGGYSSYEQYF TGTGCCAGCTCACCACCAGGGGGCTATAGCTCCTACGAGCAGTACTTC
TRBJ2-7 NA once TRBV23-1 CAGAYEQYF TGCGCCGGGGCGTACGAGCAGTACTTC
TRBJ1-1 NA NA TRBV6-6 CASSSGGGAEAFF TGTGCCAGCAGTTCCGGGGGTGGGGCCGAAGCTTTCTTT
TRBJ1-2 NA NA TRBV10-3 CAISDSANYGYTF TGTGCCATCAGTGACAGTGCTAACTATGGCTACACCTTC
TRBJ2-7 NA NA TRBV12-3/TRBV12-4 CASSETGYEQYF TGTGCCAGCAGCGAAACAGGGTACGAGCAGTACTTC
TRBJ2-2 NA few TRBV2 CASSGAGNTGELFF TGTGCCAGCAGTGGGGCGGGAAACACCGGGGAGCTGTTTTTT
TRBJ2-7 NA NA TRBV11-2 CASSPSTGGYEQYF TGTGCCAGCAGCCCATCAACGGGCGGGTACGAGCAGTACTTC
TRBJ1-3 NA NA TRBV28 CASSSPETLPGNTIYF TGTGCCAGCAGTTCGCCCGAAACTCTACCGGGAAACACCATATATTTT
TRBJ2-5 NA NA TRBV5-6 CASSLYRAETQYF TGTGCCAGCAGCTTGTACAGGGCGGAGACCCAGTACTTC
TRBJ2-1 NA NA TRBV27 CASSALTRRDQFF TGTGCCAGCAGTGCCCTAACACGCCGGGACCAGTTCTTC
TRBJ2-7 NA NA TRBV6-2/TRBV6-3 CASSPSRGGVTLYEQYF TGTGCCAGCAGCCCCAGTCGGGGCGGGGTTACCCTCTACGAGCAGTACTTC
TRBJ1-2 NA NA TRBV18 CASSLGEKGNYGYTF TGTGCCAGCTCACTCGGAGAGAAGGGGAACTATGGCTACACCTTC
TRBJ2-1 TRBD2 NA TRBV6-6 CASIEREDPYNEQFF TGTGCCAGCATAGAGCGGGAGGATCCCTACAATGAGCAGTTCTTC
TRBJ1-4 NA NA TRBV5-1 CASSRDSAQGEKLFF TGCGCCAGCAGCCGTGACAGCGCCCAAGGGGAAAAACTGTTTTTT
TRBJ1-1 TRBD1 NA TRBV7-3 CASSPEGPGTENTEAFF TGTGCCAGCAGCCCTGAAGGGCCCGGGACAGAGAACACTGAAGCTTTCTTT
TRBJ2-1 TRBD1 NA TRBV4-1 CASSQQTGAYNEQFF TGCGCCAGCAGCCAACAGACAGGGGCCTACAATGAGCAGTTCTTC
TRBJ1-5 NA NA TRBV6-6 CASSYSIRDEQPQHF TGTGCCAGCAGTTACTCGATCAGGGATGAACAGCCCCAGCATTTT
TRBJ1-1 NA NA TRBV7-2 CASNPGPMNTEAFF TGTGCCAGCAACCCCGGTCCGATGAACACTGAAGCTTTCTTT
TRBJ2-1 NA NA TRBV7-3 CASSLMPGEQFF TGTGCCAGCAGCTTAATGCCAGGAGAGCAGTTCTTC
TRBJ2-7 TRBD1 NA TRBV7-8 CASSFRRDRGYEQYF TGTGCCAGCAGCTTCCGTCGGGACAGAGGATACGAGCAGTACTTC
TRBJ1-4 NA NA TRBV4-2 CASSQDFRGQGEKLFF TGTGCCAGCAGCCAAGATTTTAGAGGGCAAGGTGAAAAACTGTTTTTT
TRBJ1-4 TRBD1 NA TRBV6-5 CASSYSTGDEKLFF TGTGCCAGCAGTTACTCGACAGGGGATGAAAAACTGTTTTTT
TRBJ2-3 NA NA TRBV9 CASSVGGPTDTQYF TGTGCCAGCAGCGTGGGGGGCCCGACAGATACGCAGTATTTT
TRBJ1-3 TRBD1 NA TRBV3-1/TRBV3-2 CATVDRGSGNTIYF TGTGCAACCGTCGACAGGGGTTCCGGAAACACCATATATTTT
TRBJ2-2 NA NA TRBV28 CASSAPLTGELFF TGTGCCAGCAGTGCCCCCCTCACCGGGGAGCTGTTTTTT
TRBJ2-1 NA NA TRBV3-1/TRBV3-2 CASSQEGNSLHSYNEQFF TGTGCCAGCAGCCAAGAGGGAAACAGCCTTCACTCCTACAATGAGCAGTTCTTC
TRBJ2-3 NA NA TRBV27 CASRLGGDTQYF TGTGCCAGCAGACTAGGAGGAGATACGCAGTATTTT
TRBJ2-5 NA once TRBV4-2 CASSQGWQGQETQYF TGTGCCAGCAGCCAAGGATGGCAGGGCCAAGAGACCCAGTACTTC
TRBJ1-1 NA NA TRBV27 CASGRLNTEAFF TGTGCCAGCGGAAGGTTGAACACTGAAGCTTTCTTT
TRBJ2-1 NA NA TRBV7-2 CASSLGRDSYNEQFF TGTGCCAGCAGCTTAGGGCGGGACTCTTACAATGAGCAGTTCTTC
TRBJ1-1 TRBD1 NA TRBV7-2 CASSSYRQGGTEAFF TGTGCCAGCAGCTCCTACAGACAGGGAGGCACTGAAGCTTTCTTT
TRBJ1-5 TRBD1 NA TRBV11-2 CASSLTGGNQPQHF TGTGCCAGCAGCTTGACAGGGGGCAATCAGCCCCAGCATTTT
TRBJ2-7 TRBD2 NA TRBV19 CASSAAGGPHEQYF TGTGCCAGTAGTGCAGCGGGAGGGCCACATGAGCAGTACTTC
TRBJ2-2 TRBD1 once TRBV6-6 CASGRQGVTGELFF TGTGCCAGCGGACGACAGGGAGTAACCGGGGAGCTGTTTTTT
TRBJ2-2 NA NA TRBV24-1 CATADSRGNNGELFF TGTGCCACCGCCGACTCCAGGGGAAATAACGGGGAGCTGTTTTTT
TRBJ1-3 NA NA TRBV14 CASRSSSGNTIYF TGTGCCAGCAGGTCGAGCTCTGGAAACACCATATATTTT
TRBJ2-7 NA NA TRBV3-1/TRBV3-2 CASSPQGVVSYEQYF TGTGCCAGCAGCCCACAGGGAGTCGTTTCCTACGAGCAGTACTTC